This T cell receptor (beta chain) was observed in a study of PD-L1 blockade in urothelial cancer. Overall study: The number of prior chemotherapy regimens per patient was 0 to 3. Investigators checked blood 3 weeks (second dose) and 6 weeks after treatment start.

V trimming: 1 base; J trimming: 0 bases; junction bases outside the gene matches: 10. The germline V gene encodes CDR1 SGHDT and CDR2 YYEEEE. There are 19 residues in the CDR3. The repertoire was sequenced with immunoSEQ multiplex PCR; TCRdb's copy has only in-frame clones and lacks some. The sample shows about 120,000 clones, around nine tenths of them seen only once. As to time point: peripheral blood 6 weeks after treatment start. V usage is TRBV5-6 and J usage is TRBJ2-5, with 12 bases lining up with TRBD2. This sample comprised PBMCs, obtained around atezolizumab (anti-PD-L1) treatment. The sequence was collected from a man aged 60 to 69 with urothelial cancer. CDR3 sequence reads: CASSLFASGTSGYQETQYF. CDR3 in DNA: TGTGCCAGCAGCTTGTTCGCCTCCGGGACTAGCGGGTACCAAGAGACCCAGTACTTC.